What follows describes a single T cell receptor beta chain. Its antigen is not identified. Following RNA extraction, reverse transcription yielded cDNA that acted as the sequencing template. Data came from immunoSEQ multiplex PCR; TCRdb stores just in-frame clones and leaves some out. Counted here are about 180,000 clones, roughly 50% occurring once; the ten biggest clones make up under 14%. This entry belongs to a study of CD8+ T cells in alopecia areata. Turning to the study itself: The study gave tofacitinib for 6 to 18 months, then 6 months off drug.

Study conclusions and caveats: Many expanded lesional clones persisted in scalp and blood during tofacitinib treatment.

The CDR3 extends over 15 amino acids. The germline V gene has CDR1 MNHEY and CDR2 SVGAGI. Trimming stripped 0 bases from V and 3 bases from J, with 12 bases between. Documented treatment: oral pan-JAK inhibitor, 5-10 mg twice daily. This chain joins TRBV6-5 and TRBJ2-7; D is unclear. This clonotype was obtained from a human donor with alopecia areata. Sequences were derived from CD8+ T cells sorted from blood, sampled at week 24, from a patient treated with tofacitinib. CDR3 sequence (DNA): TGTGCCAGCAGTTACTCAGAGGTTCCCAACTACGAGCAGTACTTC. This codes for CASSYSEVPNYEQYF.